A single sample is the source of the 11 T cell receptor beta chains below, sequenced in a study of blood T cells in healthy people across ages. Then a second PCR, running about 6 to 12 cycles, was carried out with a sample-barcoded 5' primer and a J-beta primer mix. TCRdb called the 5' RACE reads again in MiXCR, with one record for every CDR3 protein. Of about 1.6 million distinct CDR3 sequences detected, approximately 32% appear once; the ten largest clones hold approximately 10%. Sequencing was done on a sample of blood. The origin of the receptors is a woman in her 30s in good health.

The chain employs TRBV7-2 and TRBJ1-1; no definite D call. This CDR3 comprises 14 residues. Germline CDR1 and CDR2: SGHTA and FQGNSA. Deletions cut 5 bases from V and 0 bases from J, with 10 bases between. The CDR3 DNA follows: TGTACCAGCAGCCTGGGAGGGCTGAACACTGAAGCTTTCTTT. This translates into CTSSLGGLNTEAFF.

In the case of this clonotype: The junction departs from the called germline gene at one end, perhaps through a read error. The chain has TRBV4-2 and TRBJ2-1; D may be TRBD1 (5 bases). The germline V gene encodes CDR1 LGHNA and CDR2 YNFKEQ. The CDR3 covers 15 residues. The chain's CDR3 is CASSQDWAEDNEQFF. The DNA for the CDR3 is TGTGCCAGCAGCCAAGATTGGGCAGAGGACAATGAACAGTTCTTC.

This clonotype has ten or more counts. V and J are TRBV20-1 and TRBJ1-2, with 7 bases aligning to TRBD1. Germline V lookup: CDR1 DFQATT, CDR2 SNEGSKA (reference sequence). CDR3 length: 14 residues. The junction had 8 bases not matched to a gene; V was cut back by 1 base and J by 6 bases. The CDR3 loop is CSARGDRESDGYTF. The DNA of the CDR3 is TGCAGTGCTAGAGGTGACAGGGAATCGGATGGCTACACCTTC.

The CDR3 DNA reads as TGTGCCAGCAGTTCATCGCACCGGGACTACTATGGCTACACCTTC. Translation: CASSSSHRDYYGYTF. The rearrangement links TRBV27 to TRBJ1-2; D possibly corresponds to TRBD1 (5 bases). Deletions cut 4 bases from V and 3 bases from J, with 15 bases between. The CDR3 has 15 residues. From germline, CDR1 is MNHEY and CDR2 SMNVEV (reference sequence).

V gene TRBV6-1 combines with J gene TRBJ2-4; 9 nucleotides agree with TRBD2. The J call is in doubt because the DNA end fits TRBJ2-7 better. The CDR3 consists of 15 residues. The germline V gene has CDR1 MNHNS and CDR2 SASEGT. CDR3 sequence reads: CASSERGLAIGEQYF. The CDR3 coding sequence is TGTGCCAGCAGTGAACGCGGACTAGCGATAGGCGAGCAGTACTTC.

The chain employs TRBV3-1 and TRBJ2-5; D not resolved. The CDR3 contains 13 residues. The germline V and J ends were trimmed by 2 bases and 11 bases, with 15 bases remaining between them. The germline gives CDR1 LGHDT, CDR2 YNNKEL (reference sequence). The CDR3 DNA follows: TGTGCCAGCAGCCAACAAAATCGCGTTAAACAGTACTTC. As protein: CASSQQNRVKQYF.

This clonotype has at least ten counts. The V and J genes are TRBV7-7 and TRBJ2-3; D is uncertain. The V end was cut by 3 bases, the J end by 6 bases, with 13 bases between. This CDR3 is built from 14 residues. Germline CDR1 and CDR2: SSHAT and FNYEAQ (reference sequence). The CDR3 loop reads CASSFSDRADTQYF. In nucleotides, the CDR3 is TGTGCCAGCAGCTTCTCTGACCGCGCTGATACGCAGTATTTT.

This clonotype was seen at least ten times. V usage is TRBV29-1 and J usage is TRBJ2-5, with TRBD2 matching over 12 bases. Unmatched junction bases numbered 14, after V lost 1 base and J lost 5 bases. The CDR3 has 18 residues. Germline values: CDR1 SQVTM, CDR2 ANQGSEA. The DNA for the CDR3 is TGCAGCGTTGAAGGATACCACCTGACTAGCGGGAGTTTGGAGACCCAGTACTTC. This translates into CSVEGYHLTSGSLETQYF.

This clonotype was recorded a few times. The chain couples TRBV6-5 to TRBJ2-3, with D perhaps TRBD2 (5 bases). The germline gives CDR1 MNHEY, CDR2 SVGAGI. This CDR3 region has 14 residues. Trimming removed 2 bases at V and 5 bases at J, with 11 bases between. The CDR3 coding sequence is TGTGCCAGCAGTTACCGGGGAGCTGGAGATACGCAGTATTTT. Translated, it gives CASSYRGAGDTQYF.

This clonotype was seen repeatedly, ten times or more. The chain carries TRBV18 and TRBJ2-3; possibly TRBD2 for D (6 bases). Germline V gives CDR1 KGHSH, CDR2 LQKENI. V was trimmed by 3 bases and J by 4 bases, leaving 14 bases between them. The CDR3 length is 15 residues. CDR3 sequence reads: CASSPGLGRPDTQYF. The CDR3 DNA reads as TGTGCCAGCTCACCCGGCTTAGGGAGGCCAGATACGCAGTATTTT. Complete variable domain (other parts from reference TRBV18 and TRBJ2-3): NAGVMQNPRHLVRRRGQEARLRCSPMKGHSHVYWYRQLPEEGLKFMVYLQKENIIDESGMPKERFSAEFPKEGPSILRIQQVVRGDSAAYFCASSPGLGRPDTQYFGPGTRLTVL.

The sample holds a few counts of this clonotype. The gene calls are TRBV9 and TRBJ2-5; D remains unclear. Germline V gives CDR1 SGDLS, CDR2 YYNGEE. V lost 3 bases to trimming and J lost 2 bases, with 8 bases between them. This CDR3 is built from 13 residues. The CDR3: CASSERPQETQYF. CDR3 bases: TGTGCCAGCAGCGAAAGGCCACAAGAGACCCAGTACTTC.